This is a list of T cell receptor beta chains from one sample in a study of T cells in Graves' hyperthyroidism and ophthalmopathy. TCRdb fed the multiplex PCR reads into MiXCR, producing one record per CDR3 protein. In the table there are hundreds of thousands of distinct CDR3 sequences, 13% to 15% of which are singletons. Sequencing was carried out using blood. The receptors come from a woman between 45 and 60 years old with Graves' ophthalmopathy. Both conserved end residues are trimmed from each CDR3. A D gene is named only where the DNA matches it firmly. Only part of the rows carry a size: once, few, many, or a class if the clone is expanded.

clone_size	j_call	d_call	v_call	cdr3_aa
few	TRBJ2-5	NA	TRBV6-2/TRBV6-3	ASSYFVARGKEAQY
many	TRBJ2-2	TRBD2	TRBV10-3	AITRLAGVDTGELF
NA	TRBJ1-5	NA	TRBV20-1	SARDQGRPNQPQH
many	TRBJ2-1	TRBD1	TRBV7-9	ASSRDRGAHNEQF
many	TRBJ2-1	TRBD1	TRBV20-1	SAGQVSYNEQF
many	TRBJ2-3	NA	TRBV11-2	ASRKRLEPKSTDTQY
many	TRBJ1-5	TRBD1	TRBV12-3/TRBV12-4	ASSLGLWGQGANQPQH
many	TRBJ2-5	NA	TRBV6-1	ASSSPTRSGETQY
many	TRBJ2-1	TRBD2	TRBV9	ASSVASGNYNEQF
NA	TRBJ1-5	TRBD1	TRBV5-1	ASSWAGGMNQPQH
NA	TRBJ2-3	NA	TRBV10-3	AISGVSFIDTQY
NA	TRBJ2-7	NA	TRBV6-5	ASSYSGLDYEQY
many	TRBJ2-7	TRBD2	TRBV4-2	ASSPNLAGSYEQY
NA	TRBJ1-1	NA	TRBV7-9	ASSLDRGGRGEAF
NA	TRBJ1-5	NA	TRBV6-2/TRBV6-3	ASSQWDGALRQPQH
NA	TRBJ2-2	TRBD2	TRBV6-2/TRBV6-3	ASSPRGGTNTGGLF
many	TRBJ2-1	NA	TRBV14	ASSQEGRRSSYNEQF
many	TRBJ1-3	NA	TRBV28	ASLSGGYSGNTIY
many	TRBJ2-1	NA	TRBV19	ASSIDGGRTYNEQF
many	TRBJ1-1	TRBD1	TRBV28	ASSLLPLTGVNTEAF
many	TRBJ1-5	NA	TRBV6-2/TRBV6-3	ASSYWTAFRGQPQH
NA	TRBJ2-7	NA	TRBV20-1	SASQPRDKASYEQY
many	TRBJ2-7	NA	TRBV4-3	ASSQVGGPPYEQY
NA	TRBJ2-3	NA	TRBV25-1	ASSEWRDNTDTQY
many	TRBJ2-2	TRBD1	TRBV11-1	ASSLKRQGPTGELF
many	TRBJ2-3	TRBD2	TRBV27	ASSLPSTSDLQIDTQY
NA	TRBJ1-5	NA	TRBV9	AGGRGQGSNQPQH
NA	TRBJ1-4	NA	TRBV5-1	ASSFREMRKLF
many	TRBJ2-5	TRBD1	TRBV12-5	ASGEGQGGQETQY
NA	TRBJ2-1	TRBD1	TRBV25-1	ASSEFRGPYNEQF
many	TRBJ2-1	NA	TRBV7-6	ASSLASVAVYNEQF
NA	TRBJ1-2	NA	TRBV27	ASSLSSPVGGYT
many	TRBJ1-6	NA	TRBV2	ASSDIRYSPLH
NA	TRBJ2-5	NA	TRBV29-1	SVEGLARETQY
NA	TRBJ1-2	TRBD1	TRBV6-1	ATQNRGSNYGYT
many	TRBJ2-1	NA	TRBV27	ASGEYNEQF
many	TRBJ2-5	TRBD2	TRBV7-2	ASSLVLTSGEETQY
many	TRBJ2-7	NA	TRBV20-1	SARDPMGRDEQY
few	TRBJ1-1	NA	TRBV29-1	SPQGDDTEAF
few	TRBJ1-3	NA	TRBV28	ASRLPGHAWSSGNTIY
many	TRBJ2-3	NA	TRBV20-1	SARDELGLGTDTQY
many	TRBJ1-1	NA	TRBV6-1	ASRFPDDVIFEAF
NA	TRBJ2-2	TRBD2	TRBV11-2	ASSLAGLDILGELF
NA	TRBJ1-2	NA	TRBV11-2	ASSLGRDNYGYT
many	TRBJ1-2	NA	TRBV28	ASGLGGYT
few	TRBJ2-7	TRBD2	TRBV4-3	ASSQGLAGGRGYEQY
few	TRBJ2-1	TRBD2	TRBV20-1	SVRTSGANEQF
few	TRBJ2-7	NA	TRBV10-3	ATGQDSYEQY
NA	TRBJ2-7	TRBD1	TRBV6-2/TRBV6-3	ASSTPGQGNYEQY
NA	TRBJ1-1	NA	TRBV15	ATSRTNSVGAPEAF
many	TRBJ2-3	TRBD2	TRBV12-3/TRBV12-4	ASSPSGRGDTDTQY
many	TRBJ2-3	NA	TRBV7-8	ASSLTGRVALTDTQY